Each of the 17 T cell receptor beta chains below was sequenced from the same sample in a study of blood T cells in healthy people across ages. A second PCR, run for about 7 to 11 cycles, used a sample-barcoded 5' primer plus a J-beta primer mix. TCRdb used MiXCR to reprocess the 5' RACE reads, holding one entry per CDR3 protein. In the table there are about 800,000 distinct CDR3 sequences, roughly 60% of which are singletons. Sequencing was done on a sample of blood. Source of these receptors: a man younger than 40 in good health.

V is TRBV13 and J is TRBJ1-2; tentatively, D is TRBD1 (5 bases). Germline V gene sequence: CDR1 PRHDT, CDR2 FYEKMQ (reference sequence). The CDR3 loop spans 17 amino acids. The V end lost 4 bases, the J end lost 4 bases, and 22 bases lay between the germline ends. The DNA of the CDR3 is TGTGCCAGCAGCTCCCGGGACGGGGACCTCCGTGCCTATGGCTACACCTTC. Amino acid sequence: CASSSRDGDLRAYGYTF.

The chain employs TRBV29-1 and TRBJ2-5; 11 bases line up with TRBD2. CDR3 length equals 14 residues. The V and J ends lost 6 bases and 11 bases, in that order; junction bases with no gene match: 14. Per the germline V gene, CDR1 is SQVTM and CDR2 is ANQGSEA. CDR3 coding DNA: TGCAGCGTAAAGACTAGCGGGGTTGCCTACAAGCAGTACTTC. Amino acid sequence: CSVKTSGVAYKQYF. Full variable domain (rest looked up from reference TRBV29-1 and TRBJ2-5): SAVISQKPSRDICQRGTSLTIQCQVDSQVTMMFWYRQQPGQSLTLIATANQGSEATYESGFVIDKFPISRPNLTFSTLTVSNMSPEDSSIYLCSVKTSGVAYKQYFGPGTRLLVL.

This clonotype was detected a few times. V is TRBV28 and J is TRBJ2-7, with unresolved D. Deletions cut 5 bases from V and 3 bases from J, with 11 bases between. This CDR3 spans 13 amino acids. Per the germline V gene, CDR1 is MDHEN and CDR2 is SYDVKM. The chain's CDR3 is CASSNSLNYEQYF. CDR3 sequence (DNA): TGTGCCAGCAGTAACAGCCTCAACTACGAGCAGTACTTC.

Turning to this clonotype: A single base separates this from a much larger clone, so it may be a read error. The chain links TRBV6-5 to TRBJ2-3; unclear D gene. The germline V gene has CDR1 MNHEY and CDR2 SVGAGI. This CDR3 has 13 amino acids. Trimming removed 5 bases at V and 0 bases at J, with 6 bases between. CDR3 residues: CASSDRSTDTQYF. The CDR3 nucleotides are TGTGCCAGCAGTGACCGGAGCACAGATACGCAGTATTTT.

This clonotype has ten or more counts. The chain carries TRBV7-2 and TRBJ2-3, with D tentatively TRBD1 (5 bases). Germline CDR1 is SGHTA and CDR2 is FQGNSA. V lost 5 bases and J lost 2, with 23 bases in between. This CDR3 has 18 residues. CDR3: CASSPGFGQGRDTDTQYF. The DNA for the CDR3 is TGTGCCAGCAGCCCAGGGTTTGGCCAGGGTCGTGACACAGATACGCAGTATTTT. Complete variable domain (other parts from reference TRBV7-2 and TRBJ2-3): GAGVSQSPSNKVTEKGKDVELRCDPISGHTALYWYRQSLGQGLEFLIYFQGNSAPDKSGLPSDRFSAERTGGSVSTLTIQRTQQEDSAVYLCASSPGFGQGRDTDTQYFGPGTRLTVL.

The chain links TRBV7-8 to TRBJ2-1, with a weak D call TRBD1 (5 bases). The CDR3 contains 12 residues. Between the trimmed V and J ends, which lost 5 bases and 7 bases, there was a span of 9 bases. Germline V gives CDR1 SGHVS, CDR2 FQNEAQ. CDR3 loop: CASSKPGNEQFF. CDR3 in DNA: TGTGCCAGCAGCAAGCCAGGGAATGAGCAGTTCTTC. Full variable domain (rest looked up from reference TRBV7-8 and TRBJ2-1): GAGVSQSPRYKVAKRGQDVALRCDPISGHVSLFWYQQALGQGPEFLTYFQNEAQLDKSGLPSDRFFAERPEGSVSTLKIQRTQQEDSAVYLCASSKPGNEQFFGPGTRLTVL.

The V gene is TRBV14, the J gene TRBJ1-4, with D possibly matching TRBD1 (5 bases). Trimming pared 0 bases from V and 2 bases from J, leaving 16 bases between. The CDR3 has 18 residues. Germline values: CDR1 SGHDN, CDR2 FVKESK. CDR3 bases: TGTGCCAGCAGCCAAGAAAGGGGAGGCATTTCGACTAATGAAAAACTGTTTTTT. Its protein is CASSQERGGISTNEKLFF.

This rearrangement joins TRBV29-1 to TRBJ2-5, with unresolved D. With 4 bases removed from V and 7 bases from J, the gap between germline ends came to 7 bases. Germline assignment: CDR1 SQVTM and CDR2 ANQGSEA. The CDR3 consists of 10 residues. CDR3: CSVGVGTQYF. The CDR3 nucleotides read TGCAGCGTTGGTGTCGGGACCCAGTACTTC.

The chain couples TRBV20-1 to TRBJ2-1; 9 nucleotides align to TRBD2. This CDR3 has 15 residues. Trimming took 6 bases from V and 12 from J; bases not matched to a gene: 18. Germline V gene lookup returns CDR1 DFQATT and CDR2 SNEGSKA (reference sequence). CDR3 region: CSAPQNGLAGNVQFF. CDR3 coding DNA: TGCAGTGCACCCCAGAACGGGCTAGCGGGAAACGTGCAGTTCTTC.

This clonotype has a handful of counts. The gene calls are TRBV3-1 and TRBJ2-7, with a possible D match to TRBD1 (5 bases). The V and J ends lost 5 bases and 6 bases respectively, with 11 bases between them. This CDR3 is 12 amino acids long. Germline V gene lookup returns CDR1 LGHDT and CDR2 YNNKEL (reference sequence). For the CDR3, the DNA is TGTGCCAGCAGCACGACAGAAAGCGAGCAGTACTTC. It specifies CASSTTESEQYF.

The genes are TRBV7-2 and TRBJ1-2; 9 nucleotides agree with TRBD1. Germline loops: CDR1 SGHTA, CDR2 FQGNSA. V shed 4 bases and J 10 bases; nucleotides not matched to a gene: 7. CDR3 size: 13 residues. CDR3 amino acids: CASSSGDRVVYTF. The CDR3 DNA is TGTGCCAGCAGCTCGGGGGACAGGGTTGTCTACACCTTC.

The chain employs TRBV20-1 and TRBJ2-7; 8 bases align to TRBD2. Germline trimming cut 2 bases from V and 3 bases from J; bases unmatched to any gene: 9. Germline loops: CDR1 DFQATT, CDR2 SNEGSKA (reference sequence). The CDR3 is made up of 15 amino acids. CDR3 sequence: CSARTPGLAHYEQYF. CDR3 sequence (DNA): TGCAGTGCTAGAACCCCCGGACTAGCACACTACGAGCAGTACTTC.

The chain uses TRBV19 and TRBJ2-7; TRBD2 matches at 7 bases. The germline gives CDR1 LNHDA, CDR2 SQIVND (reference sequence). This CDR3 is 12 amino acids long. Trimming at V came to 7 bases and at J to 3 bases, leaving 3 bases not matched to a gene. The CDR3 nucleotides read TGTGCCAGTAATGGCGGGGGCTACGAGCAGTACTTC. The encoded protein is CASNGGGYEQYF.

The sample holds a few counts of this clonotype. The chain uses TRBV4-2 and TRBJ2-1; 8 bases are shared with TRBD2. V shed 0 bases and J 4 bases; nucleotides not matched to a gene: 5. The germline V gene encodes CDR1 LGHNA and CDR2 YNFKEQ. CDR3 length: 16 residues. Written as DNA, the CDR3 is TGTGCCAGCAGCCAAGATCGTAGCGGGGCGTACAATGAGCAGTTCTTC. This gives the protein CASSQDRSGAYNEQFF.

This clonotype has a handful of counts. V is TRBV11-1 and J is TRBJ2-1; 12 nucleotides agree with TRBD2. This CDR3 contains 18 residues. CDR1 and CDR2 (germline): SGHAT, FQDESV (reference sequence). Losses at the gene ends were 3 bases for V and 0 bases for J; bases not matched to a gene: 6. CDR3 nucleotides: TGTGCCAGCAGCTTTTCCTCGACTAGCGGGAGCTCCTACAATGAGCAGTTCTTC. Amino acid sequence: CASSFSSTSGSSYNEQFF.

This chain connects TRBV7-2 to TRBJ2-1; weak D call: TRBD2 (7 bases). The V and J ends lost 6 bases and 7 bases respectively, with 19 bases between them. The length of the CDR3 is 15 residues. In germline, CDR1 is SGHTA, CDR2 FQGNSA. The CDR3 sequence: CASSAGWGGYNEQFF. The CDR3 nucleotides read TGTGCCAGCAGTGCCGGGTGGGGGGGCTATAATGAGCAGTTCTTC.

This clonotype was counted between two and nine times. CDR3 nucleotide sequence: TGTGCCAGCGTCATCGGGACTAGCGGCTACGAGCAGTACTTC. As protein: CASVIGTSGYEQYF. The rearrangement joins TRBV21-1 to TRBJ2-7; the table's D call, TRBD2, was not checked against the DNA. TRBV21-1 is listed as a pseudogene. This CDR3 is 14 amino acids long.